This TCR beta chain appears in the sequencing data of a study of blood T cell repertoires in COVID-19 (dated by TCRdb to 2020 to 2021). The study in broad terms: Collaborator samples came from the United States, Italy and Spain and covered acute and convalescent phases of COVID-19. The material from the prospective study consisted of cDNA or gDNA derived from T cells, B-cell-depleted T cells, or PBMCs. The dataset comprised deeply sampled blood TCRbeta repertoires from subjects exposed to, actively infected with, or recovered from COVID-19. The repertoires were made available in a free public database intended to serve as a resource for research on the immune response to SARS-CoV-2. The samples were drawn from the first 160 participants of the ongoing ImmuneRACE study and from some 1,300 subjects provided by 6 global collaborators. Sample metadata almost always included a de-identified subject ID, COVID-19 status, age in years and sex. Where available, HLA class I and class II types were obtained from metadata supplied by the sample provider rather than from assay-based typing.

TCRbeta CDR3 regions were amplified from genomic DNA using the immunoSEQ Assay, a bias-controlled multiplex PCR. Per the source publication's procedure: Within the assay, amplification of reference gene primers was used to estimate how many nucleated cells each sample contained. To quantify the absolute abundance of each unique TCRbeta CDR3 rearrangement, sequence reads were collapsed and filtered. For each sample, productive Simpson clonality was calculated as the square root of Simpson's diversity index over productive rearrangements. The table was pulled from immuneACCESS by TCRdb, which kept in-frame rearrangements only. Such tables lose some clones; where checked, under half of the loss comes from unresolved V genes, and the rest has no known cause. V and J calls and clone size are those listed in that table; D and trimming were worked out from the DNA. This sample has 150,000 to 200,000 clones in its table, and approximately 79% of those were observed once. Around 2.9% of the sample comes from the top ten.

CDR1 and CDR2 were assigned from the germline V gene as LGHNT and FRNRAP. V lost 1 base and J lost 0 bases; the stretch between them is 12 bases long. Counted from cysteine to phenylalanine, this CDR3 has 17 amino acids. The entry retains the CDR3 DNA only, 51 bases that are in frame from base 1. Worth noting for this clone: Its antigen is currently not known. Base quality data are lacking; no much larger clone is found one base away.

Beyond this particular receptor, the publication reports: The amount of clinical and demographic metadata varied by source and participant and was provided uncurated.

The collaborating institutions used their own protocols to collect whole blood in K2EDTA tubes. For TCRbeta analysis, collaborator samples were shipped as frozen whole blood, as isolated PBMCs, or as DNA extracted from either sample type. The sequence is built from TRBV12-5 and TRBJ1-4; confidence is insufficient to name the D gene. The source of this sequence is a woman aged 80 or older with acute or convalescent COVID-19. Material: peripheral blood. The nucleotide sequence is TGTGCTAGTGGTTTGGGCCAAGCCGGGTCAACTAATGAAAAACTGTTTTTT. The translation is CASGLGQAGSTNEKLFF.